This TCR beta chain was obtained from a study of CD8 T cells in ankylosing spondylitis. Study-level points and caveats: Earlier reports found some motif variants in synovial fluid and blood in reactive arthritis. Reports say disease-linked clones showed up significantly more in matched ankylosing spondylitis synovial fluid. What seemed typical of ankylosing spondylitis blood was a TCR beta motif built from several highly homologous variants.

This clonotype has ten or more counts. The antigen remains undetermined. Using quantitative 5'-RACE with molecular barcodes, the authors made TCR beta libraries. TCRdb re-analysed the 5' RACE reads in MiXCR, keeping a single row per CDR3 protein. The table records a few hundred thousand distinct CDR3 sequences, 5.5% to 7.5% of them present only once. Per germline, CDR1 DFQATT and CDR2 SNEGSKA (reference sequence). Trimming removed 6 bases from V and 5 bases from J; junction bases left unmatched: 12. The CDR3 runs to 16 residues. The origin of this receptor is a male donor with ankylosing spondylitis. Sample: blood, either unsorted or a sorted T cell fraction (not recorded which). The rearrangement joins TRBV20-1 to TRBJ2-7, with TRBD2 matching 14 bases. The CDR3 DNA follows: TGCAGTGCGGCTGGGACTAGCGGGGGCCCTCCTGACGAGCAGTACTTC. It is translated as CSAAGTSGGPPDEQYF.